A selection of T cell receptor beta chains follows, all from one sample in a study of radiotherapy plus CTLA-4 blockade in lung cancer. The assay was immunoSEQ multiplex PCR, and TCRdb's table has in-frame clones only and misses some. The table has approximately 82,000 clones, approximately 83% seen once. Sequencing used peripheral blood, obtained from a patient treated with radiotherapy plus ipilimumab. The source of these receptors is a human donor with non-small cell lung cancer that progressed on radiotherapy plus ipilimumab. The CDR3 runs from the conserved cysteine through the conserved F or W. D genes are given only for firm matches. Not every row has a clone size; where given, it reads once, few, many or a size class.

CDR3 DNA: TGTGCCAGCAGCTTAGCGCGGACCGAAACCTACGAGCAGTACTTC
CDR3 protein: CASSLARTETYEQYF
clone size: .
J gene: TRBJ2-7
D gene: .
V gene: TRBV7-2

CDR3 DNA: TGTGCCAGCAGCCGGGACGCAGCGAACACCGGGGAGCTGTTTTTT
CDR3 protein: CASSRDAANTGELFF
clone size: .
J gene: TRBJ2-2
D gene: .
V gene: TRBV6-1

CDR3 DNA: TGCGCCAGCAGCGTACAGGGTTATGGCTACACCTTC
CDR3 protein: CASSVQGYGYTF
clone size: .
J gene: TRBJ1-2
D gene: .
V gene: TRBV5-1

CDR3 DNA: TGTGCCAGCTCCCAACAGGGGGCCCTCTACAATGAGCAGTTCTTC
CDR3 protein: CASSQQGALYNEQFF
clone size: .
J gene: TRBJ2-1
D gene: TRBD1
V gene: TRBV18

CDR3 DNA: TGTGCCAGCAGCTCATCTACCGGGACAGGGAATGGCTACACCTTC
CDR3 protein: CASSSSTGTGNGYTF
clone size: .
J gene: TRBJ1-2
D gene: TRBD1
V gene: TRBV7-2

CDR3 DNA: TGTGCCAGCAGCTCCGGGACTAGGGAAAAACTGTTTTTT
CDR3 protein: CASSSGTREKLFF
clone size: few
J gene: TRBJ1-4
D gene: .
V gene: TRBV7-6

CDR3 DNA: TGTGCCAGCTCACCAAGGGGGTACGAGCAGTACTTC
CDR3 protein: CASSPRGYEQYF
clone size: .
J gene: TRBJ2-7
D gene: .
V gene: TRBV18

CDR3 DNA: TGCAGCGGTAGCGGGGGCCTGGGGACCCAGTACTTC
CDR3 protein: CSGSGGLGTQYF
clone size: .
J gene: TRBJ2-5
D gene: TRBD2
V gene: TRBV29-1

CDR3 DNA: TGCGCCAGCAGCCAAGATCTGGTGCGGGGCTACGAGCAGTACTTC
CDR3 protein: CASSQDLVRGYEQYF
clone size: .
J gene: TRBJ2-7
D gene: .
V gene: TRBV4-3

CDR3 DNA: TGTGCCAGTAGTATTTCCAGCGGCGGAGGTATGGGGGGCTACGAGCAGTACTTC
CDR3 protein: CASSISSGGGMGGYEQYF
clone size: .
J gene: TRBJ2-7
D gene: .
V gene: TRBV19

CDR3 DNA: TGTGCCAGCAGCTTGGTCAGCCAAGAGACCCAGTACTTC
CDR3 protein: CASSLVSQETQYF
clone size: .
J gene: TRBJ2-5
D gene: .
V gene: TRBV5-6

CDR3 DNA: TGTGCCAGCAGTGGGGCCAGGGGGGCGGTAGACACTGAAGCTTTCTTT
CDR3 protein: CASSGARGAVDTEAFF
clone size: .
J gene: TRBJ1-1
D gene: TRBD1
V gene: TRBV2

CDR3 DNA: TGTGCCAGCAGTCCTCTAGGGAAAAAACACCACTCTGGAAACACCATATATTTT
CDR3 protein: CASSPLGKKHHSGNTIYF
clone size: .
J gene: TRBJ1-3
D gene: .
V gene: TRBV6-7

CDR3 DNA: TGTGCCAGCAGACGGACAGGGAATTACGAGCAGTACTTC
CDR3 protein: CASRRTGNYEQYF
clone size: .
J gene: TRBJ2-7
D gene: TRBD1
V gene: TRBV27

CDR3 DNA: TGCGCCAGCAGCTTTGCGGGAAACACCGGGGAGCTGTTTTTT
CDR3 protein: CASSFAGNTGELFF
clone size: .
J gene: TRBJ2-2
D gene: .
V gene: TRBV5-1

CDR3 DNA: TGTGCCAGCAGCTTAAGCCCAGGCTACGAGCAGTACTTC
CDR3 protein: CASSLSPGYEQYF
clone size: .
J gene: TRBJ2-7
D gene: .
V gene: TRBV7-3

CDR3 DNA: TGCGCCAGCAGCTTACAGGGGGCGGGAGAGGAGACCCAGTACTTC
CDR3 protein: CASSLQGAGEETQYF
clone size: .
J gene: TRBJ2-5
D gene: TRBD1
V gene: TRBV5-1